This T cell receptor beta chain came from a study of T cell responses to AZD1222 COVID-19 vaccine. Assay: immunoSEQ multiplex PCR; the TCRdb copy retains only in-frame clones and omits some. Found here are about 140,000 clones, roughly 90% of them singletons; the top ten hold about 3%. The length of the CDR3 is 12 residues. The V end was cut by 5 bases, the J end by 7 bases, with 11 bases between. CDR1 and CDR2 from the germline V gene are LNHDA and SQIVND (reference sequence). This TCR derives from an adult in good health. V usage is TRBV19 and J usage is TRBJ1-2; D is undetermined. The material was peripheral blood, obtained on day 0 of AZD1222 vaccination. CDR3 DNA: TGTGCCAGTAGTCCCCCGGTTGCTGGCTACACCTTC. Translating it yields CASSPPVAGYTF.